Given below is one T cell receptor beta chain in context. Assay used: immunoSEQ multiplex PCR; TCRdb lists only in-frame clones, some missing. The sample consists of 150,000 to 200,000 clones, roughly 90% of them appearing once. The record originates from a study of blood T cell repertoires in COVID-19. Per the germline V gene, CDR1 is SEHNR and CDR2 is FQNEAQ (reference sequence). The CDR3 runs to 13 residues. V shed 5 bases and J shed 6 bases, with 14 bases lying between them. Sequencing was carried out using peripheral blood. The clonotype originates from a man aged 25-40 years with COVID-19, enrolled during active disease. The rearrangement links TRBV7-9 to TRBJ2-7, with D unclear. The CDR3 DNA reads as TGTGCCAGCAGCCCCTACGGTGGTGGCGAGCAGTACTTC. Translating gives CASSPYGGGEQYF.